This entry lists 10 T cell receptor beta chains sequenced from one sample in a study of shared clonotypes between healthy human individuals. Using immunoSEQ multiplex PCR, the repertoire was profiled, and TCRdb retains in-frame clones only, with some absent. Here the sample spans over 1.5 million clones, approximately 98% being singletons. Sequencing input: naive CD4+ T cells sorted from blood. Subset described: CD45RA+ positively selected. The origin of the receptors is a man aged 30 to 39 in good health.

This chain connects TRBV5-6 to TRBJ1-5; TRBD1 matches 8 bases. The CDR3 is 15 residues long. The V segment lost 3 bases and the J segment 3 bases; nucleotides outside the gene matches: 5. Germline loops: CDR1 SGHDT, CDR2 YYEEEE. CDR3 nucleotides: TGTGCCAGCAGCTCCCGGACAGGGCACAATCAGCCCCAGCATTTT. Residues: CASSSRTGHNQPQHF.

This chain uses TRBV18 with TRBJ2-5; 9 positions agree with TRBD1. J was trimmed by 4 bases and V by 2 bases; bases with no gene match: 14. The CDR3 runs to 18 residues. The germline gives CDR1 KGHSH, CDR2 LQKENI. CDR3 region: CASSPGHGTGNGGETQYF. The CDR3 coding sequence is TGTGCCAGCTCACCAGGCCATGGGACAGGGAATGGTGGAGAGACCCAGTACTTC.

This chain uses TRBV7-9 with TRBJ2-1; 9 bases match TRBD1. The J segment lost 0 bases and the V segment lost 5 bases, leaving 11 bases of the junction unmatched. This CDR3 has 18 amino acids. CDR1 is SEHNR and CDR2 is FQNEAQ in the germline V gene (reference sequence). In DNA form, the CDR3 reads TGTGCCAGCAGCAGCCGTGGGGACAGGGCGAGCTCCTACAATGAGCAGTTCTTC. Encoded protein: CASSSRGDRASSYNEQFF.

This sequence joins TRBV29-1 and TRBJ2-5; weak D call: TRBD2 (6 bases). Deletions cut 8 bases from V and 5 bases from J, with 18 bases between. Germline lookup yields CDR1 SQVTM and CDR2 ANQGSEA. This CDR3 is built from 13 residues. The CDR3 DNA reads as TGCAGCTGTGGGAGGCAGTCTAGGGAGACCCAGTACTTC. It encodes CSCGRQSRETQYF.

This rearrangement joins TRBV2 to TRBJ2-7; D is ambiguous. Germline assignment: CDR1 SNHLY and CDR2 FYNNEI. V lost 7 bases and J 0 bases, leaving 13 bases between the germline ends. CDR3 size: 14 residues. Here the CDR3 reads CASKGGHFSYEQYF. The DNA of the CDR3 is TGTGCCAGCAAGGGCGGTCATTTCTCCTACGAGCAGTACTTC.

The chain joins TRBV18 to TRBJ2-1; maybe TRBD2 (6 bases). This CDR3 has 15 amino acids. Trimming removed 4 bases from V and 2 bases from J, with 12 bases in between. In germline, CDR1 is KGHSH, CDR2 LQKENI. The CDR3 loop is CASSLGPGAYNEQFF. The CDR3 DNA follows: TGTGCCAGCTCACTGGGGCCGGGGGCCTACAATGAGCAGTTCTTC.

A remark on this clone: Other nucleotide sequences from this sample produce the same CDR3. The rearrangement uses TRBV7-9 and TRBJ2-3, with 7 bases identical to TRBD1. This CDR3 spans 15 amino acids. V lost 1 base to trimming and J lost 0 bases; unmatched junction nucleotides: 1. Per germline, CDR1 SEHNR and CDR2 FQNEAQ (reference sequence). Here the CDR3 reads CASSLVGGSTDTQYF. DNA for the CDR3: TGTGCCAGCAGCTTAGTAGGGGGCAGCACAGATACGCAGTATTTT.

This chain uses TRBV9 with TRBJ1-5; perhaps TRBD1 as D (5 bases). Germline V gives CDR1 SGDLS, CDR2 YYNGEE. The ends were cut back, 0 bases at V and 5 bases at J, with 9 bases in the middle. The CDR3 loop spans 14 amino acids. CDR3 protein: CASSVGDSYQPQHF. DNA for the CDR3: TGTGCCAGCAGCGTAGGAGACAGTTATCAGCCCCAGCATTTT. Full variable domain (missing parts from reference TRBV9 and TRBJ1-5): DSGVTQTPKHLITATGQRVTLRCSPRSGDLSVYWYQQSLDQGLQFLIQYYNGEERAKGNILERFSAQQFPDLHSELNLSSLELGDSALYFCASSVGDSYQPQHFGDGTRLSIL.

This chain connects TRBV5-1 to TRBJ2-5; 7 bases match TRBD2. The V segment lost 0 bases and the J segment 5 bases; nucleotides outside the gene matches: 4. This CDR3 has 14 amino acids. Per the germline V gene, CDR1 is SGHRS and CDR2 is YFSETQ. CDR3 protein: CASSLAPLAETQYF. The DNA of the CDR3 is TGCGCCAGCAGCTTGGCCCCACTAGCGGAGACCCAGTACTTC.

The genes are TRBV19 and TRBJ2-5; no definite D call. This CDR3 region has 14 residues. Trimming pared 3 bases from V and 1 base from J, leaving 9 bases between. Germline values: CDR1 LNHDA, CDR2 SQIVND (reference sequence). CDR3 DNA sequence: TGTGCCAGTAGTATGGCTAGTTCCCAAGAGACCCAGTACTTC. Residues: CASSMASSQETQYF. The whole variable domain, remainder taken from reference TRBV19 and TRBJ2-5, is DGGITQSPKYLFRKEGQNVTLSCEQNLNHDAMYWYRQDPGQGLRLIYYSQIVNDFQKGDIAEGYSVSREKKESFPLTVTSAQKNPTAFYLCASSMASSQETQYFGPGTRLLVL.